Described below is a single TCR beta chain sequence and its context. The target of this receptor is not known. No much larger clone is present one base from it, and per-base qualities are unavailable. The entry originates in a study of T cell responses to AZD1222 COVID-19 vaccine (dated by TCRdb to the early 2020s). With regard to the full study: A total of 233 trial participants underwent TCR sequencing, of whom around 210 had received two doses of AZD1222 and approximately 25 had received two doses of the MenACWY control vaccine. Trial participants were enrolled by age into subgroups of 18-55, 56-69 and 70-plus years, and around 150, 29 and 61 TCR-sequenced participants, respectively, were included in these subgroups.

The CDR3 regions of human TCRbeta chains were subjected to immunosequencing. In the original analysis: TCRs in the repertoires were matched against a reference library of SARS-CoV-2-specific TCRs that had been generated with the MIRA antigen-specificity platform. Breadth was defined as the fraction of unique TCRs that were SARS-CoV-2-associated. Depth was defined as the fraction of total T cells that were SARS-CoV-2-associated. Using the MIRA data, each spike-specific TCR was mapped to the spike region that the TCR reacts to and placed in a CD4 or CD8 class. Log10-transformed breadth and depth values were compared by one-way ANOVA with Sidak's multiple comparisons tests. TCRdb retrieved this table from immuneACCESS and kept in-frame rearrangements only. Not all clones are present; in checked studies, unresolved V genes account for under half, and no reason is known for the remainder. That table is the source of V, J and clone size, and D and trimming were worked out from the DNA. This sample has fewer than 100,000 clones in its table, and roughly 90% of those were observed once. The ten largest clones represent over 1.2% of the sample.

According to the study, the label for this sample's time point signals: about 28 days (+/-7) after the second vaccine dose. AZD1222 recipients with second doses at about 4 weeks or about 12 weeks were pooled, because spike-specific TCR depth and breadth did not differ between schedules. Vaccinee samples were obtained from the UK trials COV001 and COV002, which included a single-blind randomized controlled phase 2/3 trial of AZD1222 (ChAdOx1 nCoV-19) in healthy adults. For TCRbeta chain sequencing, PBMC samples were collected from trial participants at day 0 and at day 28 after the second dose. Overall study outcomes, separate from this receptor: Most participants were white British and females outnumbered males, and the authors suggested that clonal diversity may have been underestimated. Epitopes outside the regions mutated in the B.1.351 and B.1.1.7 variants were reportedly recognized by nearly half of the unique spike-specific TCRs. Because no day 14 peak-response samples were available, repertoires were characterized only after the peak T cell response. CD4 TCRs associated with the vaccine covered the entire spike protein, and the dominant responses were in regions 160-218 and 743-854. After two AZD1222 doses, both the breadth and the depth of spike-specific TCRs were significantly higher than at day 0 and than in MenACWY recipients. In the small 56-69-year group, the increase in depth fell short of significance, most likely because of low power. Conclusions about previously exposed vaccinees are limited, since just a handful of AZD1222 recipients were seropositive for SARS-CoV-2 at baseline.

Trimming leaves V shorter by 2 bases and J shorter by 4 bases, with the junction holding 8 bases beyond the gene matches. CDR1 and CDR2 are drawn from the germline V gene: SGHTA, FQGTGA. The CDR3 numbers 17 residues from cysteine through phenylalanine. The read is trimmed to its CDR3 DNA, 51 bases read in frame from base 1. The chain is encoded by TRBV7-3 joined to TRBJ2-2; TRBD1 fits 9 bases in the junction. This receptor was identified in an adult who received the AZD1222 COVID-19 vaccine. Sequencing was performed on peripheral blood, taken 28 days after the second AZD1222 dose. CDR3 region: CASSLPAGTGSTGELFF. The sequence in DNA is TGTGCCAGCAGCTTACCCGCCGGGACAGGGTCCACCGGGGAGCTGTTTTTT.